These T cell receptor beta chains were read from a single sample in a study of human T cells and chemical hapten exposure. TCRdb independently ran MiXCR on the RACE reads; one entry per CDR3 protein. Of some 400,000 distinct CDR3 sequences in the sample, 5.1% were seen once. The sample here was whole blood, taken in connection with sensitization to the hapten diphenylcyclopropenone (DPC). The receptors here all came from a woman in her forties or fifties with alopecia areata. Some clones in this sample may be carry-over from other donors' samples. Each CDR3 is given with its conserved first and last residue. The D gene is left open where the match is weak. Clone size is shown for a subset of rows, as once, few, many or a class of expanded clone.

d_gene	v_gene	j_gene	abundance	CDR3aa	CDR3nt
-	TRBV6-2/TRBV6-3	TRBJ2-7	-	CASSPSGHVLYEQYF	TGTGCCAGCAGCCCGTCGGGACACGTCCTCTACGAGCAGTACTTC
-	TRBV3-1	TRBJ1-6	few	CASSQDSWNSPLHF	TGTGCCAGCAGCCAGGACAGCTGGAATTCACCCCTCCACTTT
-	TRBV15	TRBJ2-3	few	CATSRDKLFSDTQYF	TGTGCCACCAGCAGAGACAAGCTGTTCTCAGATACGCAGTATTTT
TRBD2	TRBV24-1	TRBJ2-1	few	CATNSGGAYNEQFF	TGTGCCACCAATAGCGGGGGGGCCTACAATGAGCAGTTCTTC
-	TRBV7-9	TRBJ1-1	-	CASSVTFADDTEAFF	TGTGCCAGCAGCGTCACGTTTGCGGACGACACTGAAGCTTTCTTT
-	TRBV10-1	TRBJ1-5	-	CARSRDPGPSNQPQHF	TGCGCCAGATCCCGGGACCCAGGGCCAAGCAATCAGCCCCAGCATTTT
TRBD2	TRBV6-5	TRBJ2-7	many	CASRPPGLASHEQYF	TGTGCCAGCAGGCCCCCGGGACTAGCAAGCCACGAGCAGTACTTC
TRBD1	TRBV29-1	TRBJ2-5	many	CSVEGRQGEAETQYF	TGCAGCGTTGAAGGTCGACAGGGGGAAGCAGAGACCCAGTACTTC
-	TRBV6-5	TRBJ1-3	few	CASSYASSGNTIYF	TGTGCCAGCAGTTACGCAAGCTCTGGAAACACCATATATTTT
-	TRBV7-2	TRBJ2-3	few	CASSGHRRASTDTQYF	TGTGCCAGCTCCGGTCACCGGAGGGCGAGCACAGATACGCAGTATTTT
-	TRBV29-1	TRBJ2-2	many	CSVAGQTVTGELFF	TGCAGCGTTGCCGGACAGACGGTCACCGGGGAGCTGTTTTTT
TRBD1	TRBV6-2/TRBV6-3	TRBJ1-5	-	CASRAGQGGNQPQHF	TGTGCCAGCAGGGCCGGACAGGGGGGCAATCAGCCCCAGCATTTT
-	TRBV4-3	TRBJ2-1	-	CASSQEQGYEQFF	TGCGCCAGCAGCCAGGAACAGGGCTATGAGCAGTTCTTC
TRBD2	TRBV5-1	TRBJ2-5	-	CASSFGTIQETQYF	TGCGCCAGCAGCTTTGGGACTATCCAAGAGACCCAGTACTTC
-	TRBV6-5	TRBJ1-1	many	CASRGTVEWEAFF	TGTGCCAGCCGAGGGACGGTGGAATGGGAAGCTTTCTTT
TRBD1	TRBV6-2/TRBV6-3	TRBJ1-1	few	CASSYFGTGALGNTEAFF	TGTGCCAGCAGTTATTTCGGGACAGGGGCCCTGGGGAACACTGAAGCTTTCTTT
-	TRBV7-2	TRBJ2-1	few	CASSLGSFGNEQFF	TGTGCCAGCAGCTTGGGGAGCTTTGGGAATGAGCAGTTCTTC
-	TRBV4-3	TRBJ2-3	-	CASSHSPADTDTQYF	TGCGCCAGCAGCCACTCCCCGGCAGATACAGATACGCAGTATTTT
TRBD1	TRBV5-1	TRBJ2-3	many	CASSLTGGGTDTQYF	TGCGCCAGCAGCTTGACAGGGGGCGGCACAGATACGCAGTATTTT
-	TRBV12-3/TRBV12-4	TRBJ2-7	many	CASSSGTLFHEQYF	TGTGCCAGCAGTTCTGGGACTTTATTCCACGAGCAGTACTTC
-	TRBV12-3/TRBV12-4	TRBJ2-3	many	CASSAAGRTDTQYF	TGTGCCAGCAGCGCGGCAGGGAGAACAGATACGCAGTATTTT
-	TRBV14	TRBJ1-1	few	CASSQGGIWTEAFF	TGTGCCAGCAGCCAGGGGGGGATATGGACTGAAGCTTTCTTT
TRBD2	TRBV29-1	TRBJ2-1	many	CSVEELAGHEQFF	TGCAGCGTTGAAGAACTAGCGGGACATGAGCAGTTCTTC
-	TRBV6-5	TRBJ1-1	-	CASRRRTASTEAFF	TGTGCCAGCAGGAGGCGGACAGCATCGACTGAAGCTTTCTTT
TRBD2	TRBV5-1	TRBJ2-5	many	CASSLGTSGSQETQYF	TGCGCCAGCAGCTTGGGGACTAGCGGGTCCCAAGAGACCCAGTACTTC
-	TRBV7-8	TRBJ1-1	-	CASSFMSGRGSTEAFF	TGTGCCAGCAGCTTTATGTCAGGGAGGGGTTCCACTGAAGCTTTCTTT
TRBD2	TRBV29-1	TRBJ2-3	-	CSVEGTSGGDSTDTQYF	TGCAGCGTTGAAGGGACTAGCGGGGGAGACAGCACAGATACGCAGTATTTT
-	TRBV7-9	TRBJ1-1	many	CASRQGMNTEAFF	TGTGCCAGCAGACAGGGCATGAACACTGAAGCTTTCTTT